This T cell receptor beta chain is from a study of Ad26.COV2.S vaccination and SARS-CoV-2 variants. Here immunoSEQ multiplex PCR was the method, and the copy in TCRdb shows in-frame clones only, minus some. Of hundreds of thousands of clones listed, 80% to 90% were seen once; the top ten hold around 1.5%. Germline lookup yields CDR1 GTSNPN and CDR2 SVGIG (reference sequence). Trimming removed 2 bases from V and 4 bases from J, with 5 bases in between. CDR3 size: 11 residues. This clone has just a few counts. Treatment noted: roughly 18 received Ad26.COV2.S at low or high dose, single or two shots; 5 received placebo; per-sample allocation not given. It was on day 63 after the first vaccine or placebo injection that samples were taken.

This TCR came from a person aged 18-65 years who received the Ad26.COV2.S COVID-19 vaccine or a placebo. V and J are TRBV30 and TRBJ1-2; D is unclear. Source: peripheral blood, taken in a trial of Ad26.COV2.S vaccine versus placebo. For the CDR3, the DNA is TGTGCCTGGAGTTTGAGCTATGGCTACACCTTC. Residues: CAWSLSYGYTF.